The T cell receptor (beta chain) under discussion was sequenced for a study of control samples from healthy donors and cancer patients. Germline V gene data show CDR1 as SGDLS and CDR2 as YYNGEE. The CDR3 is 15 residues long. The trim removed 3 bases at V and 5 bases at J, leaving 8 bases unmatched. Clones were read by immunoSEQ multiplex PCR, and TCRdb kept only the in-frame ones, dropping some. The sample consists of about 51,000 clones, approximately 90% of them appearing once. This clonotype originated in a middle-aged man with colorectal cancer. The rearrangement uses TRBV9 and TRBJ2-7, with 10 positions matching TRBD2. The sequenced material came from PBMCs. CDR3 loop: CASSARLAGGDEQYF. In nucleotides, the CDR3 is TGTGCCAGCAGCGCCCGTTTAGCGGGAGGAGACGAGCAGTACTTC.